Below, 28 T cell receptor beta chains from the same sample are listed, as sequenced in a study of blood T cells in healthy people across ages (dated by TCRdb to the mid-2010s). The protocol used for the library was 5' RACE. Reads for this sample came from an Illumina HiSeq 2500. A second PCR of about 6 to 12 cycles was run with a J-beta primer mix and a sample-barcoded 5' primer. TCRdb trimmed the raw reads at Q25, called clones with MiXCR and kept productive beta chains. Each entry merges the rows of one CDR3 protein and shows their most common DNA and genes. The sample table contains 700,000 or so distinct CDR3 sequences; only one count was recorded for 40% to 50% of them. Approximately 31% of the sample is taken by the ten largest. The sequenced sample consisted of blood. The source is an older man in good health.

This clonotype was seen more than once but under ten times. CDR3 bases: TGTGCCAGCAACGAACAGGGGGGTCCCTACGAGCAGTACTTC. It is translated as CASNEQGGPYEQYF. The chain has TRBV7-2 and TRBJ2-7; 8 bases agree with TRBD1. The CDR3 has 14 amino acids. In germline, CDR1 is SGHTA, CDR2 FQGNSA. J lost 2 bases, V lost 7 bases, and 7 bases had no gene match.

This clonotype has just a few counts. J is TRBJ2-5 and V is TRBV9; 11 bases line up with TRBD2. Near its end, the DNA agrees better with TRBJ2-7, so the J call may be wrong. Germline V gene lookup returns CDR1 SGDLS and CDR2 YYNGEE. The CDR3 runs 14 residues. CDR3 region: CASSAGTSGYEQYF. The CDR3 DNA reads as TGTGCCAGCAGTGCCGGGACTAGCGGCTACGAGCAGTACTTC.

The genes are TRBV6-2 or TRBV6-3 and TRBJ2-5; the D gene could be TRBD1 or TRBD2 (5 bases each). The CDR3 has 14 amino acids. Germline V CDR1 and CDR2: MNHEY, SVGEGT. V dropped 8 bases and J dropped 5 bases, with 18 bases sitting between them. CDR3 nucleotide sequence: TGTGCCAGCGGTCGGTCAGGGACGGTGGAGACCCAGTACTTC. The encoded protein is CASGRSGTVETQYF.

A few counts support this clonotype. The CDR3 spells CASTDRSIVDEQYF. DNA of the CDR3: TGTGCCAGCACAGACCGTTCCATCGTCGACGAGCAGTACTTC. The chain carries TRBV7-2 and TRBJ2-7; D is uncertain. The CDR3 is 14 amino acids. Trimming shortened V by 7 bases and J by 5 bases, and 18 bases separated the two germline ends. Per the germline V gene, CDR1 is SGHTA and CDR2 is FQGNSA.

This clonotype was observed a handful of times. The V gene is TRBV10-1, the J gene TRBJ2-7, with D possibly TRBD2 on 5 matching bases. Looked up from germline, CDR1 is WNHNN and CDR2 is SYGVQD (reference sequence). The germline V and J ends were trimmed by 0 bases and 6 bases, with 15 bases remaining between them. The CDR3 is 15 residues long. For the CDR3, the DNA is TGCGCCAGCAGTGAGTCGTTCGGGGTAAGGATCGAGCAGTACTTC. This translates into CASSESFGVRIEQYF.

The V and J genes are TRBV24-1 and TRBJ2-7, with 8 bases that match TRBD1. V lost 5 bases to trimming and J lost 3 bases; unmatched junction nucleotides: 14. Germline V gene sequence: CDR1 KGHDR, CDR2 SFDVKD. This CDR3 is 17 amino acids long. CDR3 DNA: TGTGCCACCAGTGCGACCACCGGGACAGGTGGTCTCTACGAGCAGTACTTC. Its translation is CATSATTGTGGLYEQYF.

The V gene is TRBV6-5, the J gene TRBJ1-6, with a tentative D call TRBD1 (5 bases). V was clipped by 2 bases and J by 9 bases, with 11 bases between them. The CDR3 covers 14 residues. Germline V gene lookup returns CDR1 MNHEY and CDR2 SVGAGI. The CDR3 bases are TGTGCCAGCAGTTACGTCCCAGGGACTTCACCCCTCCACTTT. Translated: CASSYVPGTSPLHF.

The V gene is TRBV12-3 or TRBV12-4, the J gene TRBJ2-1; 13 positions agree with TRBD2. CDR3 length: 17 residues. The trim removed 2 bases at V and 5 bases at J, leaving 6 bases unmatched. The DNA for the CDR3 is TGTGCCAGCAGTTTACCCGGACTAGCGGGAGTTAACAATGAGCAGTTCTTC. The encoded protein is CASSLPGLAGVNNEQFF.

This clonotype was counted only a few times. The chain uses TRBV3-1 and TRBJ2-3; 11 bases align to TRBD2. V lost 0 bases and J lost 3; bases outside the gene matches: 14. Germline CDR1 reads LGHDT; CDR2 reads YNNKEL (reference sequence). The CDR3 is 20 amino acids. Here the CDR3 reads CASSQDLGAFSGRDTDTQYF. The CDR3, as DNA: TGTGCCAGCAGCCAAGATCTCGGGGCATTTAGCGGGAGGGATACAGATACGCAGTATTTT.

The V call is TRBV20-1, the J call TRBJ2-1; 7 bases fit TRBD1. The germline V gene encodes CDR1 DFQATT and CDR2 SNEGSKA (reference sequence). The CDR3 consists of 16 residues. V was clipped by 1 base and J by 3 bases; unmatched bases: 9. CDR3 in amino acids: CSARAMRTGYYNEQFF. The DNA for the CDR3 is TGCAGTGCTAGAGCGATGAGGACAGGATACTACAATGAGCAGTTCTTC.

As regards this clonotype: One end of the junction does not line up with germline, which may come from a read error. This rearrangement joins TRBV7-2 to TRBJ1-6, with 7 bases matching TRBD1. This CDR3 has 15 residues. Germline V gives CDR1 SGHTA, CDR2 FQGNSA. CDR3 in DNA: TGTGCCAGCAGCCCCCCAGAGGGGGCCCAAACGCCCCCCCACTTT. This gives the protein CASSPPEGAQTPPHF. The full variable domain, its missing parts supplied by reference TRBV7-2 and TRBJ1-6, is GAGVSQSPSNKVTEKGKDVELRCDPISGHTALYWYRQSLGQGLEFLIYFQGNSAPDKSGLPSDRFSAERTGGSVSTLTIQRTQQEDSAVYLCASSPPEGAQTPPHFGNGTRLTVT.

This sequence joins TRBV10-3 and TRBJ1-2; no firm D call. V was shortened by 2 bases and J by 1 base, with 5 bases between the two germline ends. The length of the CDR3 is 13 residues. Per the germline V gene, CDR1 is ENHRY and CDR2 is SYGVKD. CDR3 amino acids: CAISENNNYGYTF. CDR3 in DNA: TGTGCCATCAGTGAGAATAATAACTATGGCTACACCTTC.

The rearrangement uses TRBV6-6 and TRBJ1-5; tentative D call: TRBD1 (6 bases). The germline V gene has CDR1 MNHNY and CDR2 SVGAGI (reference sequence). Trimming left V 5 bases short and J 7 bases short, with 12 bases between. The CDR3 consists of 13 residues. Here the CDR3 reads CASSDNRAQPQHF. The CDR3 bases are TGTGCCAGCAGTGACAACAGGGCCCAGCCCCAGCATTTT.

The chain uses TRBV15 and TRBJ2-4; maybe TRBD2 (5 bases). Germline CDR1 LNHNV, CDR2 YYDKDF (reference sequence). Trimming removed 0 bases at V and 0 bases at J, with 12 bases between. This CDR3 region has 17 residues. The CDR3 nucleotides are TGTGCCACCAGCAGAGATCCCCTAGCAGTAGCCAAAAACATTCAGTACTTC. Translated: CATSRDPLAVAKNIQYF. The full variable domain, completed using reference TRBV15 and TRBJ2-4, is DAMVIQNPRYQVTQFGKPVTLSCSQTLNHNVMYWYQQKSSQAPKLLFHYYDKDFNNEADTPDNFQSRRPNTSFCFLDIRSPGLGDTAMYLCATSRDPLAVAKNIQYFGAGTRLSVL.

In nucleotides, the CDR3 is TGCGCCAGCAGCCAGGCCCCGGGAGCGGGAGGGTTAGAGACCCAGTACTTC. Its protein product is CASSQAPGAGGLETQYF. The chain employs TRBV4-3 and TRBJ2-5, with TRBD2 matching 10 bases. The CDR3 spans 17 residues. Germline V CDR1 and CDR2: LGHNA, YSLEER. Trimming cost V 3 bases and J 4 bases; bases outside gene matches: 11.

Only a few counts were recorded for this clonotype. CDR3: CSARGQYGANVLTF. The CDR3 coding sequence is TGCAGTGCTAGAGGACAGTATGGGGCCAACGTCCTGACTTTC. The chain has TRBV20-1 and TRBJ2-6, with D perhaps TRBD1 (5 bases). CDR3 length: 14 amino acids. V was trimmed by 1 base and J by 3 bases, leaving 7 bases between them. The germline gives CDR1 DFQATT, CDR2 SNEGSKA (reference sequence).

This clonotype was picked up a small number of times. The chain joins TRBV6-2 or TRBV6-3 to TRBJ2-2, with 10 bases aligning to TRBD2. Germline V gene lookup returns CDR1 MNHEY and CDR2 SVGEGT. V was clipped by 7 bases and J by 2 bases; unmatched bases: 4. This CDR3 has 15 amino acids. The CDR3 loop reads CASTLAGGNTGELFF. Written as DNA, the CDR3 is TGTGCCAGCACATTAGCGGGGGGCAACACCGGGGAGCTGTTTTTT.

The chain employs TRBV29-1 and TRBJ2-1, with D possibly TRBD1 on 6 matching bases. V dropped 3 bases and J dropped 12 bases, with 15 bases sitting between them. Germline V CDR1 and CDR2: SQVTM, ANQGSEA. The length of the CDR3 is 12 residues. CDR3 protein: CSVEVQVGGQFF. The CDR3 coding sequence is TGCAGCGTTGAGGTTCAGGTAGGGGGGCAGTTCTTC.

The chain links TRBV5-1 to TRBJ2-7, with 10 bases fitting TRBD1. CDR1 is SGHRS and CDR2 is YFSETQ in the germline V gene. This CDR3 is built from 14 residues. With 5 bases clipped from V and 5 bases from J, the junction kept 7 bases outside the gene matches. This chain's CDR3 is CASSRDRGMDEQYF. The CDR3 bases are TGCGCCAGCAGTCGGGACAGGGGAATGGACGAGCAGTACTTC.

This chain connects TRBV12-3 or TRBV12-4 to TRBJ2-3; D uncertain. The CDR3 is 13 amino acids. V gave up 7 bases and J gave up 0 bases, with 8 bases separating them. This CDR3 is CASNPRSTDTQYF. Written as DNA, the CDR3 is TGTGCCAGCAATCCTAGAAGCACAGATACGCAGTATTTT.

For this clonotype: A read error may account for a junction end that differs from germline. The CDR3 region is CASRRTGGYTF. CDR3 bases: TGTGCTAGCAGGCGCACAGGCGGCTACACCTTC. The chain carries TRBV7-2 and TRBJ1-2; possible D gene TRBD1, 5 bases. The CDR3 is made up of 11 amino acids. From germline, CDR1 is SGHTA and CDR2 FQGNSA.

This clonotype was seen more than once but under ten times. The chain joins TRBV9 to TRBJ2-5, with TRBD2 identical over 12 bases. Germline V gene lookup returns CDR1 SGDLS and CDR2 YYNGEE. Losses at the gene ends were 0 bases for V and 9 bases for J; bases not matched to a gene: 3. The CDR3 sequence is 14 residues long. CDR3 in amino acids: CASSVELAGGPQYF. The CDR3 nucleotides read TGTGCCAGCAGCGTAGAACTAGCGGGGGGCCCCCAGTACTTC. The full variable domain, rest sourced from reference TRBV9 and TRBJ2-5, is DSGVTQTPKHLITATGQRVTLRCSPRSGDLSVYWYQQSLDQGLQFLIQYYNGEERAKGNILERFSAQQFPDLHSELNLSSLELGDSALYFCASSVELAGGPQYFGPGTRLLVL.

The gene calls are TRBV5-1 and TRBJ2-5; D gene uncertain. The CDR3 covers 14 residues. V shed 4 bases and J shed 2 bases, with 12 bases lying between them. CDR1 is SGHRS, CDR2 YFSETQ, per germline. CDR3 loop: CASSPLAQQETQYF. CDR3 DNA: TGCGCCAGCAGCCCTTTGGCACAGCAAGAGACCCAGTACTTC. Combining the CDR3 with reference TRBV5-1 and TRBJ2-5 gives the whole variable domain KAGVTQTPRYLIKTRGQQVTLSCSPISGHRSVSWYQQTPGQGLQFLFEYFSETQRNKGNFPGRFSGRQFSNSRSEMNVSTLELGDSALYLCASSPLAQQETQYFGPGTRLLVL.

This clonotype has at least ten counts. The chain has TRBV2 and TRBJ2-1; possibly TRBD1 or TRBD2 for D (5 bases each). This CDR3 has 12 residues. Germline V gene sequence: CDR1 SNHLY, CDR2 FYNNEI. Between the trimmed V and J ends, which lost 4 bases and 7 bases, there was a span of 8 bases. CDR3 residues: CASSGDGNEQFF. The CDR3 coding sequence is TGTGCCAGCAGTGGGGACGGAAATGAGCAGTTCTTC.

This clonotype was seen only a few times. The rearrangement links TRBV6-6 to TRBJ2-7; D possibly uses TRBD1 or TRBD2 (7 bases each). The CDR3 is 16 amino acids. Germline CDR1 is MNHNY and CDR2 is SVGAGI (reference sequence). Trimming pared 0 bases from V and 1 base from J, leaving 13 bases between. The CDR3 DNA reads TGTGCCAGCAGTTACTCGGGAGGGGGCCATTCCTACGAGCAGTACTTC. It yields the protein CASSYSGGGHSYEQYF.

This clonotype was detected many times. V and J are TRBV11-2 and TRBJ2-1; TRBD2 matches 10 bases. The CDR3 extends over 15 amino acids. Germline V gene sequence: CDR1 SGHAT, CDR2 FQNNGV. Trimming cost V 5 bases and J 4 bases; bases outside gene matches: 5. CDR3 nucleotides: TGTGCCAGCAGCGTAACTAGCGGGGTTTACAATGAGCAGTTCTTC. Translated, it gives CASSVTSGVYNEQFF.

In regard to this clonotype: Possible read error: a much larger clone is one base away. The rearrangement links TRBV29-1 to TRBJ2-1; D unclear. There are 14 residues in the CDR3. Germline V gene lookup returns CDR1 SQVTM and CDR2 ANQGSEA. Trimming took off 7 bases at V and 3 bases at J, with 16 bases between the two ends. CDR3 loop: CSAVGIGYYNEQFF. In DNA form, the CDR3 reads TGCAGCGCCGTTGGGATAGGGTACTACAATGAGCAGTTCTTC.

The rearrangement links TRBV9 to TRBJ2-3; possibly TRBD2 for D (5 bases). Germline loops: CDR1 SGDLS, CDR2 YYNGEE. The V end lost 4 bases, the J end lost 6 bases, and 18 bases lay between the germline ends. The CDR3 sequence is 15 residues long. The DNA of the CDR3 is TGTGCCAGCAGCTCTCGCCGGGTCCCGGGGGATACGCAGTATTTT. It translates to CASSSRRVPGDTQYF.